The 28 T cell receptor beta chains given below trace back to one sample, sequenced in a study of OX40 agonist ivuxolimab in advanced cancers. Using immunoSEQ multiplex PCR, the repertoire was profiled, and TCRdb retains in-frame clones only, with some absent. The repertoire holds more than 45,000 clones, with approximately 80% as singletons. Source: CD4+ or CD8+ T cells sorted from blood, taken in a trial of the OX40 agonist ivuxolimab. These receptors were collected from an adult with an advanced solid tumor such as melanoma, head and neck, liver or kidney cancer.

The CDR3 DNA is TGTGCCAGCAGCGTATTGGGGGCGCCGAACGGGGAGCTGTTTTTT. Its protein is CASSVLGAPNGELFF. The chain links TRBV9 to TRBJ2-2, with D possibly being TRBD1 (6 bases). V was pared by 1 base and J by 7 bases, with 14 bases between. This CDR3 has 15 residues. CDR1 and CDR2 (germline): SGDLS, YYNGEE.

The chain couples TRBV5-1 to TRBJ2-3, with D possibly being TRBD2 (6 bases). The length of the CDR3 is 14 residues. Germline loops: CDR1 SGHRS, CDR2 YFSETQ. The ends were cut back, 8 bases at V and 0 bases at J, with 13 bases in the middle. CDR3 DNA: TGCGCCAGTTACCGAGGGACTAGCACAGATACGCAGTATTTT. Translated, it gives CASYRGTSTDTQYF.

The chain recombines TRBV7-9 with TRBJ2-3, with 8 nucleotides matching TRBD1. V lost 7 bases to trimming and J lost 0 bases; unmatched junction nucleotides: 9. The CDR3 consists of 16 residues. The germline V gene has CDR1 SEHNR and CDR2 FQNEAQ (reference sequence). This chain's CDR3 is CASIPEGQESTDTQYF. The CDR3 DNA sequence: TGTGCCAGCATCCCGGAGGGACAGGAGAGCACAGATACGCAGTATTTT.

The genes are TRBV9 and TRBJ2-1; the match to TRBD2 covers 12 bases. V gave up 1 base and J gave up 4 bases; unmatched junction bases: 9. Germline CDR1 reads SGDLS; CDR2 reads YYNGEE. This CDR3 is built from 18 residues. The chain's CDR3 is CASSVTSGGTLVYNEQFF. The CDR3 DNA sequence: TGTGCCAGCAGCGTAACTAGCGGGGGGACACTGGTATACAATGAGCAGTTCTTC.

V and J are TRBV6-5 and TRBJ2-2; 8 bases agree with TRBD2. Germline lookup yields CDR1 MNHEY and CDR2 SVGAGI. The V and J ends lost 6 bases and 7 bases, in that order; junction bases with no gene match: 10. The CDR3 totals 15 residues. The CDR3 region has the DNA TGTGCCAGCAGGCCAGCGGGGGCCTCTCGCGGGGAGCTGTTTTTT. It codes for CASRPAGASRGELFF.

The V call is TRBV5-4, the J call TRBJ1-6; D uncertain. This CDR3 has 16 amino acids. Germline V gene lookup returns CDR1 SGHNT and CDR2 YYREEE (reference sequence). Trimming stripped 0 bases from V and 7 bases from J, with 14 bases between. CDR3 loop: CASSLEDGGRNSPLHF. The CDR3 DNA sequence: TGTGCCAGCAGCTTGGAGGACGGAGGGCGAAATTCACCCCTCCACTTT.

The chain links TRBV9 to TRBJ1-2; TRBD1 is a possible D gene (6 bases). CDR1 is SGDLS, CDR2 YYNGEE, per germline. This CDR3 is built from 15 residues. V was trimmed by 4 bases and J by 4 bases, leaving 17 bases between them. This chain's CDR3 is CASSSRQDLPYGYTF. CDR3 nucleotides: TGTGCCAGCAGCTCCCGACAGGACCTCCCCTATGGCTACACCTTC.

The chain's CDR3 is CASSIGAGISNQPQHF. The DNA of the CDR3 is TGTGCCAGTAGTATAGGAGCGGGAATTAGCAATCAGCCCCAGCATTTT. The rearrangement joins TRBV19 to TRBJ1-5; D remains unclear. Germline assignment: CDR1 LNHDA and CDR2 SQIVND (reference sequence). This CDR3 has 16 residues. The V gene lost 1 base and the J gene lost 0 bases, with 10 bases spanning the gap. Combining the CDR3 with reference TRBV19 and TRBJ1-5 gives the whole variable domain DGGITQSPKYLFRKEGQNVTLSCEQNLNHDAMYWYRQDPGQGLRLIYYSQIVNDFQKGDIAEGYSVSREKKESFPLTVTSAQKNPTAFYLCASSIGAGISNQPQHFGDGTRLSIL.

As for this clone: Germline is not matched at one junction end, which may reflect a read error. The chain carries TRBV6-6 and TRBJ2-1; TRBD1 matches 9 bases. The germline CDR1 and CDR2 sequences are MNHNY and SVGAGI (reference sequence). The CDR3 consists of 13 residues. The CDR3 region has the DNA TGTGCCAGCAGTTACCAACCGGGACAGGGTTTGCTCTTC. It translates to CASSYQPGQGLLF.

V is TRBV6-6 and J is TRBJ1-2, with 8 positions matching TRBD1. The CDR3 totals 15 residues. V was clipped by 5 bases and J by 0 bases; unmatched bases: 5. Germline V gives CDR1 MNHNY, CDR2 SVGAGI (reference sequence). CDR3 amino acids: CASSRTGPSNYGYTF. The CDR3 coding sequence is TGTGCCAGCAGTCGGACAGGGCCCTCTAACTATGGCTACACCTTC.

A single count supports this clone. This chain connects TRBV15 to TRBJ2-2, with 9 bases matching TRBD1. The CDR3 totals 16 residues. Germline values: CDR1 LNHNV, CDR2 YYDKDF (reference sequence). V lost 2 bases, J lost 1 base, and 2 bases stayed unmatched. For the CDR3, the DNA is TGTGCCACCAGCAGAATGGGACAGGGGAACACCGGGGAGCTGTTTTTT. This encodes CATSRMGQGNTGELFF.

J is TRBJ1-2 and V is TRBV29-1, with a tentative D call TRBD1 (5 bases). Germline CDR1 is SQVTM and CDR2 is ANQGSEA. This CDR3 spans 15 amino acids. The ends were cut back, 3 bases at V and 4 bases at J, with 18 bases in the middle. Here the CDR3 DNA reads TGCAGCGTTGATGGGTCGGCGGGGGGATCCTATGGCTACACCTTC. It codes for CSVDGSAGGSYGYTF.

The genes are TRBV28 and TRBJ1-6; tentatively, D is TRBD1 (6 bases). Trimming stripped 6 bases from V and 7 bases from J, with 7 bases between. This CDR3 has 12 amino acids. Looked up from germline, CDR1 is MDHEN and CDR2 is SYDVKM. CDR3 coding DNA: TGTGCCAGCAGCACAGGGAATTCACCCCTCCACTTT. Its translation is CASSTGNSPLHF. Combining the CDR3 with reference TRBV28 and TRBJ1-6 gives the whole variable domain DVKVTQSSRYLVKRTGEKVFLECVQDMDHENMFWYRQDPGLGLRLIYFSYDVKMKEKGDIPEGYSVSREKKERFSLILESASTNQTSMYLCASSTGNSPLHFGNGTRLTVT.

The J gene is TRBJ2-2, the V gene TRBV12-5; D unclear. Trimming removed 0 bases at V and 1 base at J, with 3 bases between. Per the germline V gene, CDR1 is LGHNT and CDR2 is FRNRAP. The CDR3 totals 14 residues. For the CDR3, the DNA is TGTGCTAGTGGTTTGGTAGAGAACACCGGGGAGCTGTTTTTT. This gives the protein CASGLVENTGELFF.

The rearrangement uses TRBV6-5 and TRBJ2-7, with D uncertain. The V end was cut by 3 bases, the J end by 6 bases, with 18 bases between. The CDR3 consists of 15 residues. Germline CDR1 reads MNHEY; CDR2 reads SVGAGI. This CDR3 is CASSYSSPKVVEQYF. In DNA, the CDR3 is TGTGCCAGCAGTTATTCCTCACCTAAGGTGGTCGAGCAGTACTTC.

This clone was counted a single time. The chain is built from TRBV7-2 and TRBJ2-1; no firm D call. CDR3 length: 11 amino acids. The V end was cut by 2 bases, the J end by 10 bases, with 6 bases between. Germline V gives CDR1 SGHTA, CDR2 FQGNSA. The CDR3 DNA follows: TGTGCCAGCAGCTTAATACGGGAGCAGTTCTTC. Protein: CASSLIREQFF.

The chain carries TRBV7-2 and TRBJ2-1; 10 positions agree with TRBD1. CDR3 size: 17 residues. V shed 0 bases and J 7 bases; nucleotides not matched to a gene: 9. The V gene's germline CDR1 is SGHTA and CDR2 FQGNSA. The CDR3: CASSLAGTGVFRNEQFF. In nucleotides, the CDR3 is TGTGCCAGCAGCTTAGCCGGGACAGGGGTCTTTAGGAATGAGCAGTTCTTC.

V usage is TRBV6-6 and J usage is TRBJ1-6, with D possibly being TRBD1 (6 bases). This CDR3 comprises 15 residues. Germline-derived CDR1 and CDR2 are MNHNY and SVGAGI (reference sequence). Trimming cost V 2 bases and J 10 bases, with 15 bases left between them. CDR3 region: CASSYEGGYWSPLHF. The CDR3 coding sequence is TGTGCCAGCAGTTACGAAGGGGGGTACTGGTCACCCCTCCACTTT.

The rearrangement links TRBV20-1 to TRBJ2-7; maybe TRBD2 (5 bases). This CDR3 has 11 residues. The germline V gene encodes CDR1 DFQATT and CDR2 SNEGSKA (reference sequence). Trimming pared 6 bases from V and 2 bases from J, leaving 8 bases between. DNA for the CDR3: TGCAGTGCCGGGAAGACCTACGAGCAGTACTTC. This translates into CSAGKTYEQYF.

In this sample, this clone turned up once. V and J are TRBV29-1 and TRBJ2-2, with D maybe TRBD2 (6 bases). The germline gives CDR1 SQVTM, CDR2 ANQGSEA. The CDR3 extends over 15 amino acids. The ends were cut back, 4 bases at V and 7 bases at J, with 19 bases in the middle. The CDR3 nucleotides are TGCAGCGTTGTGGGAGGCCGGGAGTCGGACGGGGAGCTGTTTTTT. This codes for CSVVGGRESDGELFF.

V and J are TRBV7-9 and TRBJ1-1, with D perhaps matching TRBD1 (5 bases). Germline assignment: CDR1 SEHNR and CDR2 FQNEAQ (reference sequence). V was pared by 5 bases and J by 1 base, with 11 bases between. CDR3 length: 14 amino acids. CDR3 amino acids: CASSRQMGNTEAFF. The CDR3, as DNA: TGTGCCAGCAGCCGACAGATGGGGAACACTGAAGCTTTCTTT. The full variable domain, with the rest looked up from reference TRBV7-9 and TRBJ1-1, is DTGVSQNPRHKITKRGQNVTFRCDPISEHNRLYWYRQTLGQGPEFLTYFQNEAQLEKSRLLSDRFSAERPKGSFSTLEIQRTEQGDSAMYLCASSRQMGNTEAFFGQGTRLTVV.

The rearrangement links TRBV10-1 to TRBJ2-5, with D tentatively TRBD1 or TRBD2 (6 bases each). This CDR3 is 14 amino acids long. Between the trimmed V and J ends, which lost 3 bases and 5 bases, there was a span of 13 bases. In germline, CDR1 is WNHNN, CDR2 SYGVQD (reference sequence). CDR3 in amino acids: CASSDGGHMETQYF. CDR3 bases: TGCGCCAGCAGTGACGGGGGCCACATGGAGACCCAGTACTTC.

This chain links TRBV15 with TRBJ1-3; no clear D gene. V lost 4 bases and J 0 bases, leaving 7 bases between the germline ends. Germline V gene sequence: CDR1 LNHNV, CDR2 YYDKDF (reference sequence). The CDR3 is made up of 14 amino acids. The CDR3, as DNA: TGTGCCACCAGCATATCGGTCTCTGGAAACACCATATATTTT. Translation gives CATSISVSGNTIYF.

The genes are TRBV6-5 and TRBJ1-6, with D uncertain. V lost 2 bases, J lost 2 bases, and 7 bases lay in between. The CDR3 runs 15 residues. Germline V gene data show CDR1 as MNHEY and CDR2 as SVGAGI. CDR3 nucleotide sequence: TGTGCCAGCAGTTACCGGGAAGCCTATAATTCACCCCTCCACTTT. This gives the protein CASSYREAYNSPLHF.

In DNA, the CDR3 is TGTGCCAGTAGCCCCAGCGGGGGACGCTACGAGCAGTACTTC. It specifies CASSPSGGRYEQYF. The V call is TRBV19, the J call TRBJ2-7; 8 bases map to TRBD2. The CDR3 contains 14 residues. V was pared by 6 bases and J by 3 bases, with 7 bases of the junction left unmatched. The germline V gene encodes CDR1 LNHDA and CDR2 SQIVND (reference sequence).

The CDR3 spells CASRELSSGNTIYF. In DNA, the CDR3 is TGTGCCAGTAGGGAACTCAGCTCTGGAAACACCATATATTTT. This chain uses TRBV19 with TRBJ1-3, with D uncertain. The CDR3 is 14 amino acids. The V end lost 6 bases, the J end lost 0 bases, and 9 bases lay between the germline ends. Germline V lookup: CDR1 LNHDA, CDR2 SQIVND (reference sequence).

This CDR3 reads CASQDRAIEAFF. The CDR3 coding sequence is TGTGCCAGTCAAGACAGGGCTATTGAAGCTTTCTTT. The chain employs TRBV19 and TRBJ1-1; 7 nucleotides agree with TRBD1. The CDR3 consists of 12 residues. Trimming cost V 8 bases and J 7 bases; bases outside gene matches: 7. Germline CDR1 and CDR2: LNHDA and SQIVND (reference sequence). The complete variable domain, with remaining parts taken from reference TRBV19 and TRBJ1-1, reads DGGITQSPKYLFRKEGQNVTLSCEQNLNHDAMYWYRQDPGQGLRLIYYSQIVNDFQKGDIAEGYSVSREKKESFPLTVTSAQKNPTAFYLCASQDRAIEAFFGQGTRLTVV.

The rearrangement joins TRBV6-5 to TRBJ2-5; 7 bases map to TRBD2. CDR1 MNHEY and CDR2 SVGAGI come from the germline V gene. The CDR3 loop spans 14 amino acids. The V segment lost 8 bases and the J segment 2 bases; nucleotides outside the gene matches: 8. Written as DNA, the CDR3 is TGTGCCAGCCACTTACGAGCGGGACAAGAGACCCAGTACTTC. This translates into CASHLRAGQETQYF.